This T cell receptor beta chain stems from a study of neoadjuvant nivolumab and ipilimumab in lung cancer. The overall study: Patients got nivolumab 3 mg/kg on days 1, 15 and 29; combination added ipilimumab 1 mg/kg day 1. Study results and caveats: Only a small number of samples underwent TCR sequencing. TCR richness and clonality were higher in tumors than adjacent uninvolved lung.

Only in-frame clones appear in the TCRdb table, and some are missing; sequencing was by immunoSEQ multiplex PCR. The table has around 17,000 clones, approximately 76% seen once; the top ten hold about 7.8%. This clone has a handful of counts. As yet, its antigen is unknown. The germline V gene encodes CDR1 MNHEY and CDR2 SVGAGI. The V and J ends lost 5 bases and 2 bases respectively, with 7 bases between them. This CDR3 is built from 14 residues. The sample was tumor tissue, taken after neoadjuvant nivolumab, alone or with ipilimumab, at or shortly before surgery. The sequence derives from an adult with non-small cell lung cancer. V is TRBV6-5 and J is TRBJ1-6, with a tentative D call TRBD1 (5 bases). CDR3 loop: CASSQTAYNSPLHF. The CDR3 DNA is TGTGCCAGCAGTCAGACAGCCTATAATTCACCCCTCCACTTT.